This T cell receptor (beta chain) is from a study of cytomegalovirus exposure and HLA in healthy donors. Whole-study results and caveats: A link between a missense DCLRE1C variant and TCR beta V- and J-gene trimming emerged from a later analysis. The only immune exposure information that was available was CMV serostatus.

Amplification used 60 Vbeta primers and 13 Jbeta primers. Sequenced by immunoSEQ multiplex PCR; TCRdb stores in-frame clones only, minus some. The data show roughly 100,000 clones, with about two thirds seen just once and roughly 2.8% held by the top ten. This CDR3 contains 11 residues. Germline V CDR1 and CDR2: GTSNPN, SVGIG (reference sequence). Between the trimmed V and J ends, which lost 1 base and 6 bases, there was a span of 4 bases. With regard to this clone: Its antigen is currently unknown.

The chain couples TRBV30 to TRBJ2-1; D call uncertain. The sequencing sample was made of PBMCs. This clonotype originated in a female donor in good health and CMV-seronegative. The CDR3 reads CAWSAVNEQFF. CDR3 nucleotide sequence: TGTGCCTGGAGTGCCGTCAATGAGCAGTTCTTC.